The clone carrying this TCR beta chain was counted at least ten times. Its antigen is not identified. The record originates from a study of regulatory T cells in long-lasting Graves disease. Stated time point: newly diagnosed GD, antithyroid drugs for less than 3 months. Generation of the TCR library employed RNA extracted from PBMCs. Trimming cost V 2 bases and J 5 bases, with 6 bases left between them. The CDR3 totals 12 residues. Points from the study as a whole: Patients with persistent Graves' had lower TCR diversity than newly diagnosed patients. The study found persistent patients shared more public clonotypes (approximately 2,700) than new patients (around 870). Persistent disease showed a preference for TRBV28, TRBJ1-2 and TRBJ2-5.

Construction of the TCR beta libraries employed iRepertoire HTBI primers in conjunction with Arm-PCR of CDR3 regions. TCRdb re-called the multiplex PCR reads with MiXCR, one entry per CDR3 protein. The data show roughly 420,000 distinct CDR3 sequences, around 15% seen once. This chain uses TRBV12-3 or TRBV12-4 with TRBJ2-5; D ambiguous. The sample in question was peripheral blood mononuclear cells (PBMCs), obtained at new diagnosis, from a patient treated with antithyroid drugs. This TCR came from a female donor with Graves disease. The CDR3 protein is CASSLRVETQYF. The CDR3 nucleotides read TGTGCCAGCAGTTTACGGGTGGAGACCCAGTACTTC.